This T cell receptor (beta chain) was retrieved from a study of regulatory T cells in long-lasting Graves disease. Time point: newly diagnosed GD, antithyroid drugs for less than 3 months. Making the TCR library involved RNA that had been extracted from PBMCs. An endocrinology unit in Xi'an, China, supplied the patients. The V gene lost 4 bases and the J gene lost 3 bases, with 10 bases spanning the gap. The CDR3 spans 14 residues. CDR1 and CDR2 (germline): SGHNT, YYREEE (reference sequence). With iRepertoire HTBI primers and Arm-PCR of CDR3 regions, TCR beta libraries were built. Original processing notes: Gene usage covered approximately 60 TRBV and more than twelve TRBJ segments. Each CDR3 protein is one row after TCRdb ran MiXCR on the multiplex PCR reads. These V and J calls are TCRdb output, not the study's own analysis. Of 200,000 to 250,000 distinct CDR3 sequences listed, 18% are singletons.

Study-wide results and limits: The work looked only at peripheral blood and did not look at thyroid tissue. Persistent disease exhibited a predilection for TRBV28, TRBJ1-2 and TRBJ2-5.

In regard to this clonotype: As yet, its antigen is unknown.

The chain links TRBV5-4 to TRBJ2-2, with D hard to call. The sequence was obtained from a female donor with Graves disease. Material: peripheral blood mononuclear cells (PBMCs), obtained at new diagnosis, from a patient treated with antithyroid drugs. The CDR3 region has the DNA TGTGCCAGCAGCCTTACAACAGACACCGGGGAGCTGTTTTTT. The encoded protein is CASSLTTDTGELFF.